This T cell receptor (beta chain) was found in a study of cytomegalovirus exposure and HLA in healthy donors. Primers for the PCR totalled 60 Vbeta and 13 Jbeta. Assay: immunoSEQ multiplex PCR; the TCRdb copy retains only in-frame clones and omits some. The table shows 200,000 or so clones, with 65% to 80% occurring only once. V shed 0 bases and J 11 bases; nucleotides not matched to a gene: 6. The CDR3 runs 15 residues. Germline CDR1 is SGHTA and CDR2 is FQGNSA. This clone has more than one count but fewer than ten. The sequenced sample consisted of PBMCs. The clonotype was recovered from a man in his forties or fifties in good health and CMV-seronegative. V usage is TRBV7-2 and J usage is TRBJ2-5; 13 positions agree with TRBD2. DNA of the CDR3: TGTGCCAGCAGCTTAGCAGGGACTAGCGGGACGGAGCAGTACTTC. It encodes CASSLAGTSGTEQYF.